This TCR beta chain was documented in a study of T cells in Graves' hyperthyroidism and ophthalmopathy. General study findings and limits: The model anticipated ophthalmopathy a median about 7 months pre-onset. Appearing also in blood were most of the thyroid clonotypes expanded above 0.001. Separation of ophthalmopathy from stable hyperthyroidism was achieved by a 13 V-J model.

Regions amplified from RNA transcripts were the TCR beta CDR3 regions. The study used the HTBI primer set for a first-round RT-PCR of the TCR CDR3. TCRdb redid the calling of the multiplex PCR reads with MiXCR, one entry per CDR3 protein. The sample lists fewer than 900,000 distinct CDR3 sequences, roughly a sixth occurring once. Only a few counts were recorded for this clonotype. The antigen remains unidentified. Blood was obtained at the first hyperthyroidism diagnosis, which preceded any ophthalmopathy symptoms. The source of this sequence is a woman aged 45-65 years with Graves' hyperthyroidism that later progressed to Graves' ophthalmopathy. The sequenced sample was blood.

The DNA of the CDR3 is TGTGCCAGCTCCCCCTGGGCGAGAAACACCGGGGAGCTGTTTTTT. It is translated as CASSPWARNTGELFF. The chain is built from TRBV18 and TRBJ2-2; D gene ambiguous. Germline values: CDR1 KGHSH, CDR2 LQKENI. The CDR3 consists of 15 residues. V lost 6 bases and J lost 2, with 13 bases in between.